The 5 T cell receptor beta chains reported below all come from one sample, sequenced in a study of control samples from healthy donors and cancer patients. TCRdb keeps only in-frame clones here, not all; method: immunoSEQ multiplex PCR. The profile covers 46,000 or so clones, with approximately 93% appearing a single time and around a quarter taken by the ten largest. Sequenced input: PBMCs. All receptors derive from a woman aged 45 to 65 with head and neck cancer.

This clone was counted a single time. The rearrangement uses TRBV7-2 and TRBJ1-1; tentative D call: TRBD1 (6 bases). The V gene's germline CDR1 is SGHTA and CDR2 FQGNSA. The CDR3 runs to 14 residues. Trimming removed 5 bases at V and 2 bases at J, with 12 bases between. CDR3 sequence reads: CASSRGQSNTEAFF. In DNA, the CDR3 is TGTGCCAGCAGCCGCGGACAGAGCAACACTGAAGCTTTCTTT.

The chain joins TRBV11-2 to TRBJ2-5; TRBD2 matches at 10 bases. J was trimmed by 6 bases and V by 0 bases; bases with no gene match: 7. CDR1 is SGHAT, CDR2 FQNNGV, per germline. The CDR3 contains 16 residues. CDR3 DNA sequence: TGTGCCAGCAGCTTAGAAAGTAGCGGGGGGCGGAAGACCCAGTACTTC. It yields the protein CASSLESSGGRKTQYF.

The V and J genes are TRBV2 and TRBJ1-1; 7 bases are shared with TRBD1. From germline, CDR1 is SNHLY and CDR2 FYNNEI. The CDR3 covers 15 residues. V lost 2 bases and J lost 1; bases outside the gene matches: 4. The CDR3 nucleotides read TGTGCCAGCAGTGAATTGCGGACAGGGAACACTGAAGCTTTCTTT. Translated: CASSELRTGNTEAFF.

V is TRBV4-1 and J is TRBJ1-3, with a possible D match to TRBD1 (6 bases). CDR3 length equals 15 residues. V shed 2 bases and J shed 3 bases, with 11 bases lying between them. Germline V gives CDR1 MGHRA, CDR2 YSYEKL. The CDR3 DNA reads as TGCGCCAGCAGCCAAACCAAAGGGGGTGGAAACACCATATATTTT. Amino acid sequence: CASSQTKGGGNTIYF.

The CDR3 DNA is TGTGCCACCAGCAGAGATGTCGCCAGAAGGAACACTGAAGCTTTCTTT. Protein product: CATSRDVARRNTEAFF. This chain links TRBV15 with TRBJ1-1; no firm D call. Germline CDR1 is LNHNV and CDR2 is YYDKDF (reference sequence). This CDR3 has 16 residues. Trimming cost V 0 bases and J 1 base, with 12 bases left between them. Drawing the rest from reference TRBV15 and TRBJ1-1, the complete variable domain is DAMVIQNPRYQVTQFGKPVTLSCSQTLNHNVMYWYQQKSSQAPKLLFHYYDKDFNNEADTPDNFQSRRPNTSFCFLDIRSPGLGDTAMYLCATSRDVARRNTEAFFGQGTRLTVV.